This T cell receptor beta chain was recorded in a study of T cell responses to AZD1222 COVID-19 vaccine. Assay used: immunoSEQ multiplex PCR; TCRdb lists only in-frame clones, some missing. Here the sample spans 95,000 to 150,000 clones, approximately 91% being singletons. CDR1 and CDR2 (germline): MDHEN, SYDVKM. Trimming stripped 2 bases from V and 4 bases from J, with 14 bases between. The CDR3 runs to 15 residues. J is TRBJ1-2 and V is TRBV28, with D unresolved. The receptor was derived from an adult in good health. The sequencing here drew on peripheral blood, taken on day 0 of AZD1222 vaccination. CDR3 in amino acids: CASSLMPKLIYGYTF. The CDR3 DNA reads TGTGCCAGCAGTTTAATGCCAAAACTTATCTATGGCTACACCTTC.